The clone carrying this TCR beta chain has more than one count but fewer than ten. Its antigen is unidentified. The data were taken from a study of blood T cells in healthy people across ages. General observations from the study: Comparison with aged donors showed that long-lived donors had more naive CD4+ cells and higher diversity. Researchers judged that diversity estimates from one million T cells fell short of true values. The lack of PBMC sorting stopped any conclusive naive versus antigen-experienced comparison. Older age went with lower TCR beta diversity per million T cells, in a roughly linear way.

Next came a second PCR, run for about 6 to 11 cycles, which used a sample-barcoded 5' primer along with a J-beta primer mix. TCRdb redid the calling of the 5' RACE reads with MiXCR, one entry per CDR3 protein. In the table there are 650,000 to 800,000 distinct CDR3 sequences, roughly 44% of which are singletons. This CDR3 region has 14 residues. Losses at the gene ends were 1 base for V and 5 bases for J; bases not matched to a gene: 2. Per germline, CDR1 KGHSH and CDR2 LQKENI. The specimen was blood. The V and J genes are TRBV18 and TRBJ1-5; 7 nucleotides match TRBD1. The TCR was taken from a man in his 60s in good health. Written as DNA, the CDR3 is TGTGCCAGCTCACCACAGGGGGCCGATCAGCCCCAGCATTTT. It codes for CASSPQGADQPQHF. The complete variable domain, with remaining parts taken from reference TRBV18 and TRBJ1-5, reads NAGVMQNPRHLVRRRGQEARLRCSPMKGHSHVYWYRQLPEEGLKFMVYLQKENIIDESGMPKERFSAEFPKEGPSILRIQQVVRGDSAAYFCASSPQGADQPQHFGDGTRLSIL.